The 31 T cell receptor beta chains below all came from one sample that was sequenced in a study of graft-versus-host responses after intestinal transplantation. Their antigen targets remain unknown. Clones were sequenced by immunoSEQ multiplex PCR, and TCRdb holds only the in-frame ones, with some missing. Counted here are roughly 120,000 clones, approximately 95% occurring once; the ten biggest clones make up 0.09% to 0.15%. Specimen: unstimulated CD4+ T cells sorted from spleen or lymph node cells, collected before intestinal transplant. The receptors were sampled from a human donor who received an intestinal transplant.

The chain links TRBV18 to TRBJ1-1; the D gene is possibly TRBD1 (5 bases). Trimming removed 3 bases from V and 0 bases from J, with 5 bases in between. CDR1 KGHSH and CDR2 LQKENI come from the germline V gene. The CDR3 loop spans 13 amino acids. The CDR3, as DNA: TGTGCCAGCTCACCGACAGTGAACACTGAAGCTTTCTTT. This sequence encodes CASSPTVNTEAFF.

V usage is TRBV21-1 and J usage is TRBJ2-1; TRBD1 is the table's D call and was not checked against the DNA. TRBV21-1 is a known pseudogene. CDR3 size: 16 residues. In nucleotides, the CDR3 is TGTGCCAGCAGCCTCCATCCGGACAGGGGTTACAATGAGCAGTTCTTC. Residues: CASSLHPDRGYNEQFF.

The chain joins TRBV6-1 to TRBJ1-5; unclear D gene. The CDR3 is 12 amino acids. V was cut by 10 bases and J by 0 bases, with 7 bases left in between. CDR1 and CDR2 (germline): MNHNS, SASEGT. CDR3 amino acids: CATRYSNQPQHF. DNA for the CDR3: TGTGCCACCCGCTATAGCAATCAGCCCCAGCATTTT.

The chain employs TRBV6-5 and TRBJ1-5; D not certain. The CDR3 is 14 residues long. The germline V gene encodes CDR1 MNHEY and CDR2 SVGAGI. The ends were cut back, 5 bases at V and 4 bases at J, with 12 bases in the middle. Here the CDR3 reads CASSDPGGNQPQHF. CDR3 in DNA: TGTGCCAGCAGTGACCCGGGCGGGAATCAGCCCCAGCATTTT.

The chain is built from TRBV30 and TRBJ2-7, with D unresolved. CDR1 and CDR2 from the germline V gene are GTSNPN and SVGIG (reference sequence). This CDR3 has 13 residues. Trimming shortened V by 2 bases and J by 3 bases, and 11 bases separated the two germline ends. The CDR3 reads CAWSLRQLYEQYF. CDR3 DNA: TGTGCCTGGAGTTTGCGGCAGCTCTACGAGCAGTACTTC.

The chain is built from TRBV9 and TRBJ2-3; 10 nucleotides align to TRBD2. Germline lookup yields CDR1 SGDLS and CDR2 YYNGEE. V shed 2 bases, J shed 4 bases, and the junction held 7 bases outside the gene matches. CDR3 length: 16 amino acids. The CDR3, as DNA: TGTGCCAGCAGCGTTTCTAGCGGGAGAGGACCAGATACGCAGTATTTT. Translation gives CASSVSSGRGPDTQYF.

The chain combines TRBV7-6 with TRBJ2-5; the match to TRBD2 covers 11 bases. This CDR3 spans 16 amino acids. Trimming cost V 1 base and J 6 bases; bases outside gene matches: 7. Germline CDR1 reads SGHVS; CDR2 reads FNYEAQ. Here the CDR3 DNA reads TGTGCCAGCAGCTTAGTCACTAGCGGGAGTAGGAAGACCCAGTACTTC. It codes for CASSLVTSGSRKTQYF.

This chain links TRBV7-8 with TRBJ1-2; D remains ambiguous. Trimming stripped 1 base from V and 7 bases from J, with 13 bases between. The CDR3 length is 14 residues. Per germline, CDR1 SGHVS and CDR2 FQNEAQ. The DNA for the CDR3 is TGTGCCAGCAGCTTAGGACAAGCCATCTTTGGCTACACCTTC. Translating it yields CASSLGQAIFGYTF.

The chain combines TRBV7-6 with TRBJ2-3; the match to TRBD2 covers 7 bases. With V trimmed by 3 bases and J by 0 bases, 6 bases remained unmatched. Per the germline V gene, CDR1 is SGHVS and CDR2 is FNYEAQ. The CDR3 has 16 amino acids. The CDR3 loop is CASSLGGSLSTDTQYF. The CDR3 DNA reads TGTGCCAGCAGCTTGGGGGGGAGCCTAAGCACAGATACGCAGTATTTT.

The rearrangement joins TRBV6-5 to TRBJ1-1; 7 bases are a match to TRBD1. The CDR3 consists of 13 residues. V trimming: 5 bases; J trimming: 10 bases; junction bases outside the gene matches: 10. CDR1 and CDR2 (germline): MNHEY, SVGAGI. CDR3 nucleotides: TGTGCCAGCAGTGAAGTACAGAGGACAGGAGCTTTCTTT. Its protein product is CASSEVQRTGAFF.

The CDR3 bases are TGTGCCTGGAGTGGGACCCGCTACGAGCAGTACTTC. As protein: CAWSGTRYEQYF. The V gene is TRBV30, the J gene TRBJ2-7; D remains ambiguous. The V gene's germline CDR1 is GTSNPN and CDR2 SVGIG (reference sequence). Between the trimmed V and J ends, which lost 1 base and 3 bases, there was a span of 7 bases. The CDR3 is 12 residues long.

V is TRBV14 and J is TRBJ1-1; the D is unclear. The germline V and J ends were trimmed by 3 bases and 1 base, with 15 bases remaining between them. This CDR3 has 16 residues. CDR1 is SGHDN, CDR2 FVKESK, per germline. The CDR3 nucleotides read TGTGCCAGCAGCCAGCTCCTATCTTGGGGGAACACTGAAGCTTTCTTT. Translation: CASSQLLSWGNTEAFF.

This clone was seen only a few times. V gene TRBV5-4 combines with J gene TRBJ1-2, with TRBD1 as a possible D gene (6 bases). Germline assignment: CDR1 SGHNT and CDR2 YYREEE (reference sequence). Trimming took 2 bases from V and 2 from J, leaving 7 bases between them. The CDR3 loop spans 13 amino acids. CDR3: CASSFGQNYGYTF. Written as DNA, the CDR3 is TGTGCCAGCAGCTTTGGACAGAACTATGGCTACACCTTC.

This chain uses TRBV7-8 with TRBJ1-2; TRBD1 agrees at 7 bases. The junction had 9 bases not matched to a gene; V was cut back by 1 base and J by 4 bases. CDR1 SGHVS and CDR2 FQNEAQ come from the germline V gene. This CDR3 contains 16 residues. The CDR3 bases are TGTGCCAGCAGCTTAGAGGGCTCGACAGGGTCCTATGGCTACACCTTC. As protein: CASSLEGSTGSYGYTF.

This chain joins TRBV6-1 and TRBJ2-5; 14 nucleotides match TRBD2. In germline, CDR1 is MNHNS, CDR2 SASEGT. V trimming: 4 bases; J trimming: 4 bases; junction bases outside the gene matches: 2. The CDR3 spans 15 residues. The CDR3 is CASSAGTSGRETQYF. The CDR3 DNA is TGTGCCAGCAGTGCCGGGACTAGCGGGAGAGAGACCCAGTACTTC.

The chain combines TRBV5-1 with TRBJ2-5, with 14 bases that match TRBD2. The germline CDR1 and CDR2 sequences are SGHRS and YFSETQ. There are 18 residues in the CDR3. Trimming took 3 bases from V and 4 from J; bases not matched to a gene: 11. Written as DNA, the CDR3 is TGCGCCAGCAGCTCGTATTCCGGACTAGCGGGAGGTTTAGAGACCCAGTACTTC. Its translation: CASSSYSGLAGGLETQYF. The whole variable domain, remainder taken from reference TRBV5-1 and TRBJ2-5, is KAGVTQTPRYLIKTRGQQVTLSCSPISGHRSVSWYQQTPGQGLQFLFEYFSETQRNKGNFPGRFSGRQFSNSRSEMNVSTLELGDSALYLCASSSYSGLAGGLETQYFGPGTRLLVL.

The chain recombines TRBV7-9 with TRBJ1-5; no clear D. The V gene lost 4 bases and the J gene lost 6 bases, with 7 bases spanning the gap. Germline V gene lookup returns CDR1 SEHNR and CDR2 FQNEAQ (reference sequence). The CDR3 is 12 amino acids. The CDR3 region has the DNA TGTGCCAGCAGCTGGAAAGCTCAGCCCCAGCATTTT. Its protein product is CASSWKAQPQHF.

DNA for the CDR3: TGTGCCAGCAGCTTTAGTACAGGGGTCGGCGGCTACACCTTC. Its protein product is CASSFSTGVGGYTF. The genes are TRBV7-3 and TRBJ1-2, with 7 bases fitting TRBD1. The CDR3 runs to 14 residues. V lost 3 bases to trimming and J lost 8 bases; unmatched junction nucleotides: 9. Germline loops: CDR1 SGHTA, CDR2 FQGTGA.

The V gene is TRBV4-1, the J gene TRBJ2-1; TRBD2 agrees at 7 bases. The CDR3 consists of 16 residues. Germline V gene sequence: CDR1 MGHRA, CDR2 YSYEKL. V shed 0 bases, J shed 3 bases, and the junction held 5 bases outside the gene matches. The CDR3: CASSQDGDYLYNEQFF. DNA of the CDR3: TGCGCCAGCAGCCAAGACGGGGACTACCTCTACAATGAGCAGTTCTTC.

V and J are TRBV5-6 and TRBJ2-3; 9 nucleotides match TRBD2. With 5 bases clipped from V and 4 bases from J, the junction kept 8 bases outside the gene matches. Per germline, CDR1 SGHDT and CDR2 YYEEEE. The CDR3 spans 15 residues. CDR3 coding DNA: TGTGCCAGCAGACCCACCCGACTAGCGGCAGATACGCAGTATTTT. It yields the protein CASRPTRLAADTQYF.

The chain couples TRBV9 to TRBJ1-3, with D possibly being TRBD1 (6 bases). The CDR3 has 16 residues. With 2 bases removed from V and 1 base from J, the gap between germline ends came to 13 bases. Germline V CDR1 and CDR2: SGDLS, YYNGEE. CDR3 in amino acids: CASSVAGGGSGNTIYF. The CDR3 DNA is TGTGCCAGCAGCGTCGCCGGGGGCGGATCTGGAAACACCATATATTTT.

This clone appeared once. V is TRBV7-6 and J is TRBJ1-2; D is unresolved. The V end was cut by 1 base, the J end by 5 bases, with 11 bases between. This CDR3 region has 14 residues. Per germline, CDR1 SGHVS and CDR2 FNYEAQ. In DNA, the CDR3 is TGTGCCAGCAGCTTAGGAAGGATGGGTTATGGCTACACCTTC. It codes for CASSLGRMGYGYTF.

The CDR3 sequence is CASSYSWTATTYTF. CDR3 sequence (DNA): TGTGCCAGCAGTTACTCGTGGACAGCCACGACCTACACCTTC. The J gene is TRBJ1-2, the V gene TRBV6-5; tentative D call: TRBD1 (6 bases). This CDR3 region has 14 residues. From germline, CDR1 is MNHEY and CDR2 SVGAGI. V lost 0 bases and J lost 10, with 15 bases in between.

This chain uses TRBV5-1 with TRBJ1-5, with 7 bases identical to TRBD1. V shed 0 bases and J 2 bases; nucleotides not matched to a gene: 2. The CDR3 spans 15 residues. From germline, CDR1 is SGHRS and CDR2 YFSETQ. The DNA for the CDR3 is TGCGCCAGCAGCTTGGGACAGGGTGGCAATCAGCCCCAGCATTTT. Its translation: CASSLGQGGNQPQHF.

V is TRBV7-3 and J is TRBJ2-1; TRBD2 aligns across 7 bases. The CDR3 covers 14 residues. Germline V gene data show CDR1 as SGHTA and CDR2 as FQGTGA. V lost 6 bases and J lost 2; bases outside the gene matches: 4. The CDR3 region is CASSSSGAYNEQFF. For the CDR3, the DNA is TGTGCCAGCAGTTCTAGCGGCGCCTACAATGAGCAGTTCTTC.

The J gene is TRBJ2-7, the V gene TRBV14; perhaps TRBD2 as D (6 bases). Germline V gives CDR1 SGHDN, CDR2 FVKESK. With 0 bases removed from V and 1 base from J, the gap between germline ends came to 13 bases. This CDR3 spans 16 amino acids. For the CDR3, the DNA is TGTGCCAGCAGCCAAGATGGGGGGACGGTTTCCTACGAGCAGTACTTC. Its protein product is CASSQDGGTVSYEQYF.

The rearrangement uses TRBV11-2 and TRBJ1-1, with TRBD1 matching over 7 bases. Germline V CDR1 and CDR2: SGHAT, FQNNGV. The CDR3 is made up of 16 amino acids. The trim removed 5 bases at V and 1 base at J, leaving 10 bases unmatched. CDR3 nucleotide sequence: TGTGCCAGCAGCATCAGACAGGGAGCCGGGAACACTGAAGCTTTCTTT. As protein: CASSIRQGAGNTEAFF.

The chain links TRBV28 to TRBJ1-5; TRBD1 matches at 9 bases. Per germline, CDR1 MDHEN and CDR2 SYDVKM. This CDR3 has 17 residues. The J segment lost 7 bases and the V segment lost 1 base, leaving 11 bases of the junction unmatched. The CDR3 region is CASSLSGTGRLAQPQHF. Here the CDR3 DNA reads TGTGCCAGCAGTTTATCCGGGACAGGGCGGCTTGCCCAGCCCCAGCATTTT.

The rearrangement uses TRBV28 and TRBJ1-5; TRBD1 is a possible D gene (5 bases). V lost 3 bases, J lost 2 bases, and 14 bases lay in between. This CDR3 region has 16 residues. Germline CDR1 reads MDHEN; CDR2 reads SYDVKM. The CDR3 protein is CASSFLGLGRNQPQHF. In DNA, the CDR3 is TGTGCCAGCAGTTTTTTAGGGCTGGGGCGCAATCAGCCCCAGCATTTT. The entire variable domain, with the rest obtained from reference TRBV28 and TRBJ1-5, is as follows: DVKVTQSSRYLVKRTGEKVFLECVQDMDHENMFWYRQDPGLGLRLIYFSYDVKMKEKGDIPEGYSVSREKKERFSLILESASTNQTSMYLCASSFLGLGRNQPQHFGDGTRLSIL.

The sample holds a few counts of this clone. The rearrangement uses TRBV18 and TRBJ1-3; D uncertain. The CDR3 covers 13 residues. Germline V CDR1 and CDR2: KGHSH, LQKENI. The V gene lost 5 bases and the J gene lost 1 base, with 6 bases spanning the gap. The CDR3 region has the DNA TGTGCCAGCTCATCAGGTTCTGGAAACACCATATATTTT. It encodes CASSSGSGNTIYF.

The chain links TRBV30 to TRBJ1-4; the D is unclear. With 6 bases removed from V and 4 bases from J, the gap between germline ends came to 12 bases. This CDR3 has 13 residues. Germline V gives CDR1 GTSNPN, CDR2 SVGIG (reference sequence). CDR3 protein: CACQPAHNEKLFF. In DNA form, the CDR3 reads TGTGCCTGCCAGCCAGCCCATAATGAAAAACTGTTTTTT.